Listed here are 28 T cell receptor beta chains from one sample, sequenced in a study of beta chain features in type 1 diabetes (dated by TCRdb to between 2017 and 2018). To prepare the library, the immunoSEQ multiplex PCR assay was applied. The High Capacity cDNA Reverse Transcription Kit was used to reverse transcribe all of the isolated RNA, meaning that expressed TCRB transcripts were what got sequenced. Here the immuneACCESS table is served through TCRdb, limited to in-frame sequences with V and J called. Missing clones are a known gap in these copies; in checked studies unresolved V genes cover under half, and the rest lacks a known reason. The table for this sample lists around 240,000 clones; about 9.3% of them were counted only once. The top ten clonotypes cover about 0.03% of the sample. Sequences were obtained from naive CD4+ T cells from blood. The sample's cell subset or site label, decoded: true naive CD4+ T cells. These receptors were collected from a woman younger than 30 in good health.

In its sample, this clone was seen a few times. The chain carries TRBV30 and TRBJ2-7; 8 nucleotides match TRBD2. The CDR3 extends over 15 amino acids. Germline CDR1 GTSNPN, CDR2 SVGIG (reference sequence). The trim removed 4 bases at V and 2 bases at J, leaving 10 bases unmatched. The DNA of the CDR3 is TGTGCCTGGAACTGGTATGGCGGGAGGACCTACGAGCAGTACTTC. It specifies CAWNWYGGRTYEQYF.

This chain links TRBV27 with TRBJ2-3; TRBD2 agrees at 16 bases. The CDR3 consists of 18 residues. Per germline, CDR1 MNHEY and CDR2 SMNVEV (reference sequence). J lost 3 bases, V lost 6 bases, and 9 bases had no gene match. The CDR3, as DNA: TGTGCCAGCAGGCCGGGACTAGCGGGAGGGGGTCGGACAGATACGCAGTATTTT. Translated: CASRPGLAGGGRTDTQYF.

CDR3 DNA: TGTGCCAGCAGCCCCGGGACTAGCTCCAATGAGCAGTTCTTC. Encoded protein: CASSPGTSSNEQFF. V gene TRBV5-5 combines with J gene TRBJ2-1; TRBD2 matches 9 bases. CDR1 is SGHKS and CDR2 is YYEKEE in the germline V gene (reference sequence). The CDR3 consists of 14 residues. Trimming cost V 4 bases and J 6 bases; bases outside gene matches: 5.

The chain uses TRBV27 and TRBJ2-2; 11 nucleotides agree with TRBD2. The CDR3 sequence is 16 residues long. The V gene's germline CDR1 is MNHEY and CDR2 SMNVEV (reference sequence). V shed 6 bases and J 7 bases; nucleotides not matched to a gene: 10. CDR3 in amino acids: CASSPLSGRAGGELFF. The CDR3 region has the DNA TGTGCCAGCAGCCCACTTAGCGGGAGGGCCGGCGGGGAGCTGTTTTTT.

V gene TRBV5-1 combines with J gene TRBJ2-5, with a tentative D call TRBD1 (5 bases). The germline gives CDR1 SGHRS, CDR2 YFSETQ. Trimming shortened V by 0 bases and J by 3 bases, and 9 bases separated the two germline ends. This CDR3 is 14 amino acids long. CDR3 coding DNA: TGCGCCAGCAGCTTGGCAGGGAAAAAAGAGACCCAGTACTTC. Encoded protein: CASSLAGKKETQYF.

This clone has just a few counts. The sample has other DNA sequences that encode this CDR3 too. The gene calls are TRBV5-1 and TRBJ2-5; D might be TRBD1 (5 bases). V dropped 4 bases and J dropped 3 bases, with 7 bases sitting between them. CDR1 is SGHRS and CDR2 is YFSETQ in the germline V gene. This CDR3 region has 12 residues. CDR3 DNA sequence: TGCGCCAGCAGCCTAGGGGAAGAGACCCAGTACTTC. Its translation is CASSLGEETQYF. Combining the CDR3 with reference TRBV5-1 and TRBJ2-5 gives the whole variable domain KAGVTQTPRYLIKTRGQQVTLSCSPISGHRSVSWYQQTPGQGLQFLFEYFSETQRNKGNFPGRFSGRQFSNSRSEMNVSTLELGDSALYLCASSLGEETQYFGPGTRLLVL.

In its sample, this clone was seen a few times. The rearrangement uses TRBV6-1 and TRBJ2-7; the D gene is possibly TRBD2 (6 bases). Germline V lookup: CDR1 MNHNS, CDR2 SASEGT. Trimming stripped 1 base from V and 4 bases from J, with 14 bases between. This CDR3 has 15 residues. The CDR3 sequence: CASSEVAGPTYEQYF. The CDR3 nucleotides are TGTGCCAGCAGTGAAGTTGCGGGGCCGACTTACGAGCAGTACTTC.

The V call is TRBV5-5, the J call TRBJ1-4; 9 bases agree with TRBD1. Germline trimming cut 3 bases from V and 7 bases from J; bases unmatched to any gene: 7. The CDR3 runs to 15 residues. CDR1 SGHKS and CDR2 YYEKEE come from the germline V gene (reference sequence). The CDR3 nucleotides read TGTGCCAGCAGCTCTTACAGGGGGCCCGGTGAAAAACTGTTTTTT. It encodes CASSSYRGPGEKLFF.

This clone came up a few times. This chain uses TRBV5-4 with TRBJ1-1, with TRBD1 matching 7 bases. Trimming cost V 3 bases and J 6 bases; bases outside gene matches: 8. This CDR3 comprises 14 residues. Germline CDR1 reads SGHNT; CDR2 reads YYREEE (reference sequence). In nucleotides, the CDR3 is TGTGCCAGCAGCTGGCCGGACAGGATTGCTGAAGCTTTCTTT. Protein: CASSWPDRIAEAFF.

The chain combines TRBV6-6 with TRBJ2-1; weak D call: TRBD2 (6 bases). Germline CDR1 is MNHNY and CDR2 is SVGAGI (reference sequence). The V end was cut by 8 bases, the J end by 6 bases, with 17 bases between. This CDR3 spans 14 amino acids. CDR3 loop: CASSSGFVLNEQFF. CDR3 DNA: TGTGCCAGCTCCAGCGGGTTCGTACTCAATGAGCAGTTCTTC.

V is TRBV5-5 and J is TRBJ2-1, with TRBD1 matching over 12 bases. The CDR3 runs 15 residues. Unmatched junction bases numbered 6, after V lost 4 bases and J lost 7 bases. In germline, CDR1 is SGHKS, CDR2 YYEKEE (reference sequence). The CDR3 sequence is CASSPGTGGWNEQFF. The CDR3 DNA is TGTGCCAGCAGCCCCGGGACAGGGGGCTGGAATGAGCAGTTCTTC.

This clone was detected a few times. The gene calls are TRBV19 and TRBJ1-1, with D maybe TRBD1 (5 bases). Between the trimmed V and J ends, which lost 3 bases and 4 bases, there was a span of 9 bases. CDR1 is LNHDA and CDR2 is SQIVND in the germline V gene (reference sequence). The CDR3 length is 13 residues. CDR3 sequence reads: CASSIRGGTEAFF. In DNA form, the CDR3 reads TGTGCCAGTAGTATTCGGGGGGGCACTGAAGCTTTCTTT.

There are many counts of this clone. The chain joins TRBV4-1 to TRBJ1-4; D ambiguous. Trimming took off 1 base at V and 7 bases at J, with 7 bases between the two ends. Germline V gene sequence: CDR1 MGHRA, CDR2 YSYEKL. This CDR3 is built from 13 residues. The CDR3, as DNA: TGCGCCAGCAGCCAAGTCCTAGGTGAAAAACTGTTTTTT. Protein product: CASSQVLGEKLFF.

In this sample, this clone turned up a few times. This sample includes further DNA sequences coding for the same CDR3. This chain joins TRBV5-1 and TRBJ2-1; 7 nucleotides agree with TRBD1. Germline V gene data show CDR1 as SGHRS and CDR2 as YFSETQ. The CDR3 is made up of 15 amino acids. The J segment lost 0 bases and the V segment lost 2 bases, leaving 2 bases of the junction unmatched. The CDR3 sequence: CASSFSGGSYNEQFF. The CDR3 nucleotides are TGCGCCAGCAGCTTTTCAGGGGGCTCCTACAATGAGCAGTTCTTC.

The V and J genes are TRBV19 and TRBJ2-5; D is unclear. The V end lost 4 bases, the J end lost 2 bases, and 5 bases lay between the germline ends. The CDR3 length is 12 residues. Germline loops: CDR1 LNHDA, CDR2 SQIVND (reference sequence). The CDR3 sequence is CASSTLQETQYF. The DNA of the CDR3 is TGTGCCAGTAGTACCTTACAAGAGACCCAGTACTTC. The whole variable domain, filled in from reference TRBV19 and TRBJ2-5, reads DGGITQSPKYLFRKEGQNVTLSCEQNLNHDAMYWYRQDPGQGLRLIYYSQIVNDFQKGDIAEGYSVSREKKESFPLTVTSAQKNPTAFYLCASSTLQETQYFGPGTRLLVL.

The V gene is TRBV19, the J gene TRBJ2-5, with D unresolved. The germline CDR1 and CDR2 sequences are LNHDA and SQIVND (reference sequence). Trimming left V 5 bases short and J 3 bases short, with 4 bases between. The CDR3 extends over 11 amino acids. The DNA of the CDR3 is TGTGCCAGTAGTTCCAAAGAGACCCAGTACTTC. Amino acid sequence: CASSSKETQYF. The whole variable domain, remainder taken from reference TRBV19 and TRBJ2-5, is DGGITQSPKYLFRKEGQNVTLSCEQNLNHDAMYWYRQDPGQGLRLIYYSQIVNDFQKGDIAEGYSVSREKKESFPLTVTSAQKNPTAFYLCASSSKETQYFGPGTRLLVL.

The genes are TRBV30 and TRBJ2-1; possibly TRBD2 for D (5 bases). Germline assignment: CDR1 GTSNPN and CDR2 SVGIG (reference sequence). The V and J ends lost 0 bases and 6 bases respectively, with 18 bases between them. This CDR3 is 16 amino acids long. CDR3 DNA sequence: TGTGCCTGGAGTGTAGTCGGGGTATCCCATCTCAATGAGCAGTTCTTC. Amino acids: CAWSVVGVSHLNEQFF.

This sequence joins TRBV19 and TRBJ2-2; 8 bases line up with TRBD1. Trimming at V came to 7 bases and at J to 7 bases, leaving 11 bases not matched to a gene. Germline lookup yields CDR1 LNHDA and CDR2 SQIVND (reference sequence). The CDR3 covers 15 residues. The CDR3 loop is CASIPRTGRIGELFF. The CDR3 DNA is TGTGCCAGTATCCCTCGGACAGGGCGCATCGGGGAGCTGTTTTTT.

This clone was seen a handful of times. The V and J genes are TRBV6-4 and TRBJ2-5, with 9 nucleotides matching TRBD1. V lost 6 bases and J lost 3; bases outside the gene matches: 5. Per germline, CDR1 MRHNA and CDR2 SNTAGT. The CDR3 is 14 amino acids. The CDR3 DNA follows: TGTGCCAGCAGAAACAGGGGGCGCAAAGAGACCCAGTACTTC. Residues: CASRNRGRKETQYF.

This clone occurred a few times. This chain's CDR3 is CASSYRTGVNTEAFF. DNA for the CDR3: TGTGCCAGCAGTTACCGGACAGGGGTGAACACTGAAGCTTTCTTT. The chain uses TRBV6-6 and TRBJ1-1; 9 bases are shared with TRBD1. Per the germline V gene, CDR1 is MNHNY and CDR2 is SVGAGI (reference sequence). Trimming at V came to 2 bases and at J to 0 bases, leaving 1 base not matched to a gene. The CDR3 runs 15 residues.

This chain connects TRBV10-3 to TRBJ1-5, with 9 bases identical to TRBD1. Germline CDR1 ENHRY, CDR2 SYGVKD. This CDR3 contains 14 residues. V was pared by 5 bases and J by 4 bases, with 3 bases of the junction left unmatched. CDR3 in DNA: TGTGCCATCAGTAAAGGACAGGGGAATCAGCCCCAGCATTTT. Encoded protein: CAISKGQGNQPQHF.

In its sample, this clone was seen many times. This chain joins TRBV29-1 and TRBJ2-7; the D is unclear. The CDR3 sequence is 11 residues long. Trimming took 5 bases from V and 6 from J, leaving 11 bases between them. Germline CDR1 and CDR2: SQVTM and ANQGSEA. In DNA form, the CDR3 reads TGCAGCGTTAGCCGAAGTGTCGAGCAGTACTTC. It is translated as CSVSRSVEQYF.

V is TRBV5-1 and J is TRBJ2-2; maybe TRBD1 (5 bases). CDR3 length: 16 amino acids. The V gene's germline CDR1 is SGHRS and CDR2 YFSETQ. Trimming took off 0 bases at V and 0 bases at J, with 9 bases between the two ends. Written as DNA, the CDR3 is TGCGCCAGCAGCTTGGGACAGTTCGCGAACACCGGGGAGCTGTTTTTT. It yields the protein CASSLGQFANTGELFF.

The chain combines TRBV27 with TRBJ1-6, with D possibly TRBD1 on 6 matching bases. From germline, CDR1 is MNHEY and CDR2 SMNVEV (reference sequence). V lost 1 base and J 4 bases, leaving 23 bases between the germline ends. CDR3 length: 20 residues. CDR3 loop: CASSLWPPNRETAYNSPLHF. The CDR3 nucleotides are TGTGCCAGCAGTTTATGGCCCCCAAACAGGGAGACGGCGTATAATTCACCCCTCCACTTT.

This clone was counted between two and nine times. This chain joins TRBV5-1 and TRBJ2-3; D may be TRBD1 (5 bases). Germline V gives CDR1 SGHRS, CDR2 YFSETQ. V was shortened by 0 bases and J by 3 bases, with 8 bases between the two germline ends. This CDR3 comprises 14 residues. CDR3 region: CASSLVQGTDTQYF. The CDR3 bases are TGCGCCAGCAGCTTGGTTCAGGGTACAGATACGCAGTATTTT.

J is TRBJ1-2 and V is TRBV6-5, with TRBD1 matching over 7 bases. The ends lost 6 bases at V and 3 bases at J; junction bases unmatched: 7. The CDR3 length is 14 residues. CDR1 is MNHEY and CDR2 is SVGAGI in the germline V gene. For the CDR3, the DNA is TGTGCCAGCAGGACGGGACAGCCCTACTATGGCTACACCTTC. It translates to CASRTGQPYYGYTF.

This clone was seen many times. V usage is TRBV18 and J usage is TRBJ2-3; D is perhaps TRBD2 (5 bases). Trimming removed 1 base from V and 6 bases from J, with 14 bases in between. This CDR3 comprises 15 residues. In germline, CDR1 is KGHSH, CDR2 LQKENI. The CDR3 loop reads CASSPLLGLEDTQYF. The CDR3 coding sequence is TGTGCCAGCTCACCACTACTAGGACTTGAGGATACGCAGTATTTT. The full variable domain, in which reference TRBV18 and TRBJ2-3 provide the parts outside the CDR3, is NAGVMQNPRHLVRRRGQEARLRCSPMKGHSHVYWYRQLPEEGLKFMVYLQKENIIDESGMPKERFSAEFPKEGPSILRIQQVVRGDSAAYFCASSPLLGLEDTQYFGPGTRLTVL.

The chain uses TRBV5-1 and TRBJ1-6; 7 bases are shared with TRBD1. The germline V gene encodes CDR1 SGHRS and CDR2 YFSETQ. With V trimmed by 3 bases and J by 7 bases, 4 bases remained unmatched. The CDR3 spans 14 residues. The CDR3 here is CASSWGQTNSPLHF. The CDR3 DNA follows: TGCGCCAGCAGCTGGGGACAGACCAATTCACCCCTCCACTTT.